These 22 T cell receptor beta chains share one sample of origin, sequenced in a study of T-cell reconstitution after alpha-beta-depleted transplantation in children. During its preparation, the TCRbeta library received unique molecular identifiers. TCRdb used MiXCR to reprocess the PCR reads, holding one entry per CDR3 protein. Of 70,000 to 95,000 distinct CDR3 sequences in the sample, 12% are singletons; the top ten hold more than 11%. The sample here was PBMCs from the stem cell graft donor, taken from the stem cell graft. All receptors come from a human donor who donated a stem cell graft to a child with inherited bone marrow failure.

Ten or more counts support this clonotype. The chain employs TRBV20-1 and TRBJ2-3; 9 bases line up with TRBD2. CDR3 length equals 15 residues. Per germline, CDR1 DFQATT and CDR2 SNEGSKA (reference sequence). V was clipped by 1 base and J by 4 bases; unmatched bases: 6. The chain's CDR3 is CSARGGRASADTQYF. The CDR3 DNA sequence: TGCAGTGCTAGAGGCGGGAGGGCCTCGGCAGATACGCAGTATTTT.

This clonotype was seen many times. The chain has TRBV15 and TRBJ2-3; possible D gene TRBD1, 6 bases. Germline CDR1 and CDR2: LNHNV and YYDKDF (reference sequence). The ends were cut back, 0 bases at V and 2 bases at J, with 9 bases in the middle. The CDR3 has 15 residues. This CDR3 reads CATSREQGFTDTQYF. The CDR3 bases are TGTGCCACCAGCAGAGAACAGGGATTCACAGATACGCAGTATTTT. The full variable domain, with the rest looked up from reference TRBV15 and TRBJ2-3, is DAMVIQNPRYQVTQFGKPVTLSCSQTLNHNVMYWYQQKSSQAPKLLFHYYDKDFNNEADTPDNFQSRRPNTSFCFLDIRSPGLGDTAMYLCATSREQGFTDTQYFGPGTRLTVL.

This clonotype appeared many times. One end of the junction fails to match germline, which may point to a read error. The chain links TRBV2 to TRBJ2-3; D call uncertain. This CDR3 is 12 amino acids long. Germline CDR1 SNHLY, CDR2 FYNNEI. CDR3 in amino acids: CASSGPGDRRNF. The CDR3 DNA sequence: TGTGCCAGCAGTGGACCGGGCGATAGGCGGAATTTT.

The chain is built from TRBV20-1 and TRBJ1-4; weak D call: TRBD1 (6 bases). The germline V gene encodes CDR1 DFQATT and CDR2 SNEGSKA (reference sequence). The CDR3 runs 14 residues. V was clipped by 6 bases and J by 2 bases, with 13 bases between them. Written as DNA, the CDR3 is TGCAGTGCCCGAGACCAGGGGACTAATGAAAAACTGTTTTTT. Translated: CSARDQGTNEKLFF.

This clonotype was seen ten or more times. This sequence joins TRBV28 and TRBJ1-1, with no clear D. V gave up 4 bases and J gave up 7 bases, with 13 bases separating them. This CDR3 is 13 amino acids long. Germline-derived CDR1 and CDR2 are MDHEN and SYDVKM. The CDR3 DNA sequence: TGTGCCAGCAGTTCCCTCCCCGTAGGTGAAGCTTTCTTT. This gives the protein CASSSLPVGEAFF.

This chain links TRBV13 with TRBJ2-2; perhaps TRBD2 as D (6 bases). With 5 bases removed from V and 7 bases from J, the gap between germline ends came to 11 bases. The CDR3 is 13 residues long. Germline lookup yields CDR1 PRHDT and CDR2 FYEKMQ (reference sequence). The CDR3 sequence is CASSVSGGGELFF. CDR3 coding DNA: TGTGCCAGCAGCGTTAGCGGAGGCGGGGAGCTGTTTTTT.

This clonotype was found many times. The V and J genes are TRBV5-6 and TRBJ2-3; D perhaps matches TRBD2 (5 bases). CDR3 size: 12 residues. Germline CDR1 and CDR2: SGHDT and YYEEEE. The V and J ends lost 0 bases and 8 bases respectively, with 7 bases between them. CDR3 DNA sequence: TGTGCCAGCAGCTTGGTAGCGAGTACGCAGTATTTT. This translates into CASSLVASTQYF.

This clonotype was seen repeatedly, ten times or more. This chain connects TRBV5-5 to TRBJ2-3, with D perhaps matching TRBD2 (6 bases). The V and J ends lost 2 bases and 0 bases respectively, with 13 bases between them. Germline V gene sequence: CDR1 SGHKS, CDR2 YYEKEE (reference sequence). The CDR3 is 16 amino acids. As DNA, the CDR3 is TGTGCCAGCAGCTTCCGGGACTCACCTAGCACAGATACGCAGTATTTT. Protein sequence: CASSFRDSPSTDTQYF.

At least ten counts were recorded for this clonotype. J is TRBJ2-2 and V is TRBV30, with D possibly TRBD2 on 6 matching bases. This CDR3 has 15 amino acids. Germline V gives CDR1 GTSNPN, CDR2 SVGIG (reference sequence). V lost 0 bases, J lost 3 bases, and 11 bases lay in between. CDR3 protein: CAWSVWGTYTGELFF. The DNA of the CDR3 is TGTGCCTGGAGTGTATGGGGGACTTACACCGGGGAGCTGTTTTTT.

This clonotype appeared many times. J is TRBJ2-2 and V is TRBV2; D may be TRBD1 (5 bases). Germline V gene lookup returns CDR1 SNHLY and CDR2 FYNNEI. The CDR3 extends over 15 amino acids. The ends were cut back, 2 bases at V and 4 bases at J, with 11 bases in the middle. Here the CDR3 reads CASSELGVSTGELFF. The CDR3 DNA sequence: TGTGCCAGCAGTGAATTAGGGGTTTCCACCGGGGAGCTGTTTTTT.

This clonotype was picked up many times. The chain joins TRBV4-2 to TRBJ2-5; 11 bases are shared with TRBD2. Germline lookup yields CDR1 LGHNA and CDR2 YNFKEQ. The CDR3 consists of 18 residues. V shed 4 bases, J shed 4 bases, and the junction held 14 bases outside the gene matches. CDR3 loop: CASSRGGLAGGGVETQYF. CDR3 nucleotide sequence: TGTGCCAGCAGCCGGGGGGGCCTAGCGGGAGGAGGCGTAGAGACCCAGTACTTC.

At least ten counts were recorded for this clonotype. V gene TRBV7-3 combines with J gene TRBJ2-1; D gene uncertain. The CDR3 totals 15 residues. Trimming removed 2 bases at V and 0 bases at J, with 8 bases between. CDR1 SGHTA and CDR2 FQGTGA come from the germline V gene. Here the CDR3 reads CASSLGHLSYNEQFF. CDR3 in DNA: TGTGCCAGCAGCTTAGGGCACCTCTCCTACAATGAGCAGTTCTTC.

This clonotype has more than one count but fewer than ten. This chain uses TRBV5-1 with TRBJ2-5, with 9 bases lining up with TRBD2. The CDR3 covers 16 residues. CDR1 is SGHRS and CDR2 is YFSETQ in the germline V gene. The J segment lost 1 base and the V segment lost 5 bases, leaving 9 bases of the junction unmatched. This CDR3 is CASREGLAGFQETQYF. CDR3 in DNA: TGCGCCAGCAGGGAAGGGCTAGCGGGATTCCAAGAGACCCAGTACTTC.

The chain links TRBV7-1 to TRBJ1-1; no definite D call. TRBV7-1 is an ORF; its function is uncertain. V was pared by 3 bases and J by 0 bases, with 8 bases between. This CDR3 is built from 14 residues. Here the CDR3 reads CASSSPTMNTEAFF. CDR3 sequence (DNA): TGTGCCAGCAGCTCCCCTACTATGAACACTGAAGCTTTCTTT.

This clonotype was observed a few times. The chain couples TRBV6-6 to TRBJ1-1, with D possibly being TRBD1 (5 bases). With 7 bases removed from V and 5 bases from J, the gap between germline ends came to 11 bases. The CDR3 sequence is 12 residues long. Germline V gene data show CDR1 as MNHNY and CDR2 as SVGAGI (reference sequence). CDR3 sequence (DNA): TGTGCCAGCATTGGGGGAGTGACTGAAGCTTTCTTT. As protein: CASIGGVTEAFF.

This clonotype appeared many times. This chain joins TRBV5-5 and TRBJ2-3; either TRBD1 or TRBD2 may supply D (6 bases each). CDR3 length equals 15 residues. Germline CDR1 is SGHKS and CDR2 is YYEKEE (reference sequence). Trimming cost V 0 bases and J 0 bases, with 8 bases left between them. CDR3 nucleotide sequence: TGTGCCAGCAGCTTGGAAGGGGGGAGCACAGATACGCAGTATTTT. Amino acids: CASSLEGGSTDTQYF. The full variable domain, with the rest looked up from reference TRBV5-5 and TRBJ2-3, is DAGVTQSPTHLIKTRGQQVTLRCSPISGHKSVSWYQQVLGQGPQFIFQYYEKEERGRGNFPDRFSARQFPNYSSELNVNALLLGDSALYLCASSLEGGSTDTQYFGPGTRLTVL.

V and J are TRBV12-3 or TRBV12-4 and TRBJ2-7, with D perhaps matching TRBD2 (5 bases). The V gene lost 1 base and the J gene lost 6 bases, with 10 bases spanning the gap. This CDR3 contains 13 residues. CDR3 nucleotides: TGTGCCAGCAGTTTAGTGGCGAGCGGCGAGCAGTACTTC. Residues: CASSLVASGEQYF.

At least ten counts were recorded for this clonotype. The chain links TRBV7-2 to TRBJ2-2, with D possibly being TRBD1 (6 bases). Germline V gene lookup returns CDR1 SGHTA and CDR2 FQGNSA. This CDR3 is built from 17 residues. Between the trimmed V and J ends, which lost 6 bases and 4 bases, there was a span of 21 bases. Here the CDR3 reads CASSFRGLPPLTGELFF. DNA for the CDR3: TGTGCCAGCAGTTTCAGGGGCCTTCCTCCTCTCACCGGGGAGCTGTTTTTT.

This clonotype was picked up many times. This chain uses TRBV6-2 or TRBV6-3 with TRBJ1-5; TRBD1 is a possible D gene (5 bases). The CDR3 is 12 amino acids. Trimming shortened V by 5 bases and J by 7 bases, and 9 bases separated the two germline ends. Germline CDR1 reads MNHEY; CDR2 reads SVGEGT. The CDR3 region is CASSAGWQPQHF. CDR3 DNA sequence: TGTGCCAGCAGTGCAGGGTGGCAGCCCCAGCATTTT.

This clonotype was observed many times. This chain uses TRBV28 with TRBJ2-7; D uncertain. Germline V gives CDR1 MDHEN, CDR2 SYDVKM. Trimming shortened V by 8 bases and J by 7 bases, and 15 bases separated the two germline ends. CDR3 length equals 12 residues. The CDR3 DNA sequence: TGTGCCAGCTCCACCAGTCCCTTGGAGCAGTACTTC. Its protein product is CASSTSPLEQYF.

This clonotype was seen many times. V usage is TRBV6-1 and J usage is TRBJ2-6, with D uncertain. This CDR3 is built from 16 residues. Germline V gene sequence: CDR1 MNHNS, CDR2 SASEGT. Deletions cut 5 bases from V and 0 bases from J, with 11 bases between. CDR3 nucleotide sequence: TGTGCCAGCAGTCTTCCTGTGGGCTCTGGGGCCAACGTCCTGACTTTC. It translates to CASSLPVGSGANVLTF.

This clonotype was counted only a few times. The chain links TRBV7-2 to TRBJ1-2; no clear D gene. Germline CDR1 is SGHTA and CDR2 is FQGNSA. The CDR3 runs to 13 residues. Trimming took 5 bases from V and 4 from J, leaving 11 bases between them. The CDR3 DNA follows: TGTGCCAGCAGCCCCCCCGCCACCTATGGCTACACCTTC. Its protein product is CASSPPATYGYTF.